This passage covers 20 T cell receptor beta chains from one sample sequenced in a study of cytomegalovirus exposure and HLA in healthy donors. PCR employed 60 Vbeta and 13 Jbeta primers. Data came from immunoSEQ multiplex PCR; TCRdb stores just in-frame clones and leaves some out. The sample holds some 120,000 clones, 77% seen once. The sequencing sample was made of PBMCs. The receptors derive from a human donor in good health.

The V and J genes are TRBV7-9 and TRBJ1-1; D unresolved. The germline V and J ends were trimmed by 1 base and 9 bases, with 15 bases remaining between them. Germline CDR1 reads SEHNR; CDR2 reads FQNEAQ (reference sequence). This CDR3 has 14 amino acids. In DNA form, the CDR3 reads TGTGCCAGCAGCTTAGGAATAGAACAGACTAAAGCTTTCTTT. Translating gives CASSLGIEQTKAFF. Full variable domain (remainder filled in from reference TRBV7-9 and TRBJ1-1): DTGVSQNPRHKITKRGQNVTFRCDPISEHNRLYWYRQTLGQGPEFLTYFQNEAQLEKSRLLSDRFSAERPKGSFSTLEIQRTEQGDSAMYLCASSLGIEQTKAFFGQGTRLTVV.

J is TRBJ2-1 and V is TRBV19; 9 bases align to TRBD1. In germline, CDR1 is LNHDA, CDR2 SQIVND (reference sequence). V was pared by 6 bases and J by 9 bases, with 6 bases of the junction left unmatched. The CDR3 contains 13 residues. CDR3: CASSKGQGSEQFF. The CDR3 DNA reads as TGTGCCAGTAGCAAAGGACAGGGGAGTGAGCAGTTCTTC. Full variable domain (remainder filled in from reference TRBV19 and TRBJ2-1): DGGITQSPKYLFRKEGQNVTLSCEQNLNHDAMYWYRQDPGQGLRLIYYSQIVNDFQKGDIAEGYSVSREKKESFPLTVTSAQKNPTAFYLCASSKGQGSEQFFGPGTRLTVL.

The rearrangement joins TRBV6-1 to TRBJ2-1, with TRBD2 matching over 11 bases. Germline V lookup: CDR1 MNHNS, CDR2 SASEGT. The CDR3 has 18 amino acids. V lost 3 bases, J lost 7 bases, and 14 bases stayed unmatched. The CDR3 coding sequence is TGTGCCAGCAGTGAGGGGGGCATAGCGGGAGGGAGAAGTAATGAGCAGTTCTTC. The encoded protein is CASSEGGIAGGRSNEQFF.

J is TRBJ1-2 and V is TRBV2; D call uncertain. Germline V gene sequence: CDR1 SNHLY, CDR2 FYNNEI. Trimming cost V 3 bases and J 8 bases, with 10 bases left between them. This CDR3 has 12 amino acids. Written as DNA, the CDR3 is TGTGCCAGCAGTGATCTGGGGAGCGGCTACACCTTC. Residues: CASSDLGSGYTF.

This clone turned up a few times. The rearrangement joins TRBV2 to TRBJ1-2; 7 bases line up with TRBD1. The J segment lost 2 bases and the V segment lost 10 bases, leaving 1 base of the junction unmatched. The CDR3 runs 11 residues. Per germline, CDR1 SNHLY and CDR2 FYNNEI. This CDR3 is CATGQNYGYTF. DNA of the CDR3: TGTGCCACGGGACAGAACTATGGCTACACCTTC.

CDR3 DNA: TGCGCCAGCAGCTTGAGTAGCGGGAGGGCCCAGGAGCAGTTCTTC. Protein: CASSLSSGRAQEQFF. The genes are TRBV5-1 and TRBJ2-1, with 11 bases that match TRBD2. V trimming: 1 base; J trimming: 10 bases; junction bases outside the gene matches: 7. Germline V CDR1 and CDR2: SGHRS, YFSETQ. The CDR3 length is 15 residues.

This chain links TRBV14 with TRBJ1-4; no firm D call. The germline V and J ends were trimmed by 1 base and 10 bases, with 10 bases remaining between them. Germline CDR1 is SGHDN and CDR2 is FVKESK. The CDR3 is 13 amino acids. Written as DNA, the CDR3 is TGTGCCAGCAGCCAAGTAATGCGCGGAAAACTGTTTTTT. The encoded protein is CASSQVMRGKLFF. The full variable domain, rest sourced from reference TRBV14 and TRBJ1-4, is EAGVTQFPSHSVIEKGQTVTLRCDPISGHDNLYWYRRVMGKEIKFLLHFVKESKQDESGMPNNRFLAERTGGTYSTLKVQPAELEDSGVYFCASSQVMRGKLFFGSGTQLSVL.

V is TRBV5-6 and J is TRBJ2-6; TRBD1 aligns across 8 bases. The V gene end was trimmed by 2 bases and the J gene end by 2 bases; junction bases not matched to a gene: 3. The germline V gene encodes CDR1 SGHDT and CDR2 YYEEEE. The CDR3 contains 16 residues. In DNA form, the CDR3 reads TGTGCCAGCAGCTTTCAGGGGGCCCCTGGGGCCAACGTCCTGACTTTC. Encoded protein: CASSFQGAPGANVLTF.

V usage is TRBV5-1 and J usage is TRBJ2-1; unclear D gene. V shed 2 bases and J shed 0 bases, with 12 bases lying between them. The CDR3 has 16 residues. The germline V gene has CDR1 SGHRS and CDR2 YFSETQ. The CDR3 spells CASSFTMVSSYNEQFF. The CDR3 region has the DNA TGCGCCAGCAGCTTTACAATGGTCAGCTCCTACAATGAGCAGTTCTTC.

The V call is TRBV7-9, the J call TRBJ1-5; tentative D call: TRBD1 (5 bases). This CDR3 region has 14 residues. Germline V lookup: CDR1 SEHNR, CDR2 FQNEAQ (reference sequence). With 3 bases removed from V and 2 bases from J, the gap between germline ends came to 8 bases. CDR3 sequence: CASSLGGGNQPQHF. Here the CDR3 DNA reads TGTGCCAGCAGCTTGGGGGGAGGCAATCAGCCCCAGCATTTT. Full variable domain (remainder filled in from reference TRBV7-9 and TRBJ1-5): DTGVSQNPRHKITKRGQNVTFRCDPISEHNRLYWYRQTLGQGPEFLTYFQNEAQLEKSRLLSDRFSAERPKGSFSTLEIQRTEQGDSAMYLCASSLGGGNQPQHFGDGTRLSIL.

The rearrangement links TRBV28 to TRBJ1-1; D unresolved. The germline V and J ends were trimmed by 8 bases and 1 base, with 11 bases remaining between them. Germline assignment: CDR1 MDHEN and CDR2 SYDVKM. The CDR3 is 13 residues long. The CDR3, as DNA: TGTGCCAGCCGCAGGCGTAGGAACACTGAAGCTTTCTTT. This sequence encodes CASRRRRNTEAFF.

V usage is TRBV10-2 and J usage is TRBJ2-7, with a possible D match to TRBD1 (5 bases). CDR3 length: 15 amino acids. V was shortened by 0 bases and J by 7 bases, with 16 bases between the two germline ends. The V gene's germline CDR1 is WSHSY and CDR2 SAAADI. Written as DNA, the CDR3 is TGCGCCAGCAGTGAGTCGGGCAGGGCTCTTGGGGAGCAGTACTTC. Its protein is CASSESGRALGEQYF.

This rearrangement joins TRBV6-1 to TRBJ1-4; D unclear. CDR1 and CDR2 from the germline V gene are MNHNS and SASEGT. CDR3 size: 17 residues. V was cut by 2 bases and J by 0 bases, with 13 bases left in between. CDR3 sequence reads: CASSEYGVFATNEKLFF. The CDR3 region has the DNA TGTGCCAGCAGTGAATACGGGGTATTTGCAACTAATGAAAAACTGTTTTTT.

This chain connects TRBV5-1 to TRBJ1-4; 7 bases match TRBD1. This CDR3 comprises 14 residues. The V segment lost 4 bases and the J segment 8 bases; nucleotides outside the gene matches: 8. The germline CDR1 and CDR2 sequences are SGHRS and YFSETQ. CDR3 sequence (DNA): TGCGCCAGCAGCCATAGACAGGGTGAGGAAAAACTGTTTTTT. As protein: CASSHRQGEEKLFF.

V is TRBV7-9 and J is TRBJ1-1, with TRBD1 as a possible D gene (5 bases). V gave up 4 bases and J gave up 4 bases, with 13 bases separating them. The CDR3 consists of 14 residues. Germline CDR1 reads SEHNR; CDR2 reads FQNEAQ (reference sequence). The CDR3 DNA follows: TGTGCCAGCAGCTCAAGGGGCGGTGGCACTGAAGCTTTCTTT. It is translated as CASSSRGGGTEAFF.

CDR3 sequence: CASSPSWGQTSGNTIYF. The DNA for the CDR3 is TGTGCCAGCTCCCCCAGCTGGGGACAGACCTCTGGAAACACCATATATTTT. The chain has TRBV18 and TRBJ1-3; 7 nucleotides agree with TRBD1. Germline lookup yields CDR1 KGHSH and CDR2 LQKENI. V trimming: 6 bases; J trimming: 0 bases; junction bases outside the gene matches: 11. CDR3 length equals 17 residues. Drawing the rest from reference TRBV18 and TRBJ1-3, the complete variable domain is NAGVMQNPRHLVRRRGQEARLRCSPMKGHSHVYWYRQLPEEGLKFMVYLQKENIIDESGMPKERFSAEFPKEGPSILRIQQVVRGDSAAYFCASSPSWGQTSGNTIYFGEGSWLTVV.

This chain uses TRBV18 with TRBJ1-1; TRBD1 matches at 7 bases. Germline lookup yields CDR1 KGHSH and CDR2 LQKENI. Losses at the gene ends were 6 bases for V and 1 base for J; bases not matched to a gene: 5. There are 14 residues in the CDR3. The CDR3: CASSRQGQNTEAFF. As DNA, the CDR3 is TGTGCCAGCTCTCGACAGGGTCAGAACACTGAAGCTTTCTTT.

The rearrangement joins TRBV29-1 to TRBJ2-2, with TRBD1 as a possible D gene (6 bases). The CDR3 consists of 14 residues. Germline lookup yields CDR1 SQVTM and CDR2 ANQGSEA. Trimming stripped 5 bases from V and 0 bases from J, with 10 bases between. In DNA, the CDR3 is TGCAGCGTTTCTAAGGGGGCGAACACCGGGGAGCTGTTTTTT. Translating it yields CSVSKGANTGELFF.

This clone was seen just once. The chain uses TRBV27 and TRBJ2-7; 11 bases are a match to TRBD2. Losses at the gene ends were 6 bases for V and 2 bases for J; bases not matched to a gene: 6. The V gene's germline CDR1 is MNHEY and CDR2 SMNVEV (reference sequence). This CDR3 is 15 amino acids long. CDR3: CASRMGTSGPYEQYF. DNA of the CDR3: TGTGCCAGCAGAATGGGGACTAGCGGACCCTACGAGCAGTACTTC.

V gene TRBV14 combines with J gene TRBJ2-7; tentative D call: TRBD1 (6 bases). The CDR3 spans 13 residues. Trimming shortened V by 4 bases and J by 5 bases, and 12 bases separated the two germline ends. Germline lookup yields CDR1 SGHDN and CDR2 FVKESK. The CDR3 DNA sequence: TGTGCCAGCAGCCTCTGGGGGACACACGAGCAGTACTTC. This translates into CASSLWGTHEQYF. The full variable domain, completed using reference TRBV14 and TRBJ2-7, is EAGVTQFPSHSVIEKGQTVTLRCDPISGHDNLYWYRRVMGKEIKFLLHFVKESKQDESGMPNNRFLAERTGGTYSTLKVQPAELEDSGVYFCASSLWGTHEQYFGPGTRLTVT.